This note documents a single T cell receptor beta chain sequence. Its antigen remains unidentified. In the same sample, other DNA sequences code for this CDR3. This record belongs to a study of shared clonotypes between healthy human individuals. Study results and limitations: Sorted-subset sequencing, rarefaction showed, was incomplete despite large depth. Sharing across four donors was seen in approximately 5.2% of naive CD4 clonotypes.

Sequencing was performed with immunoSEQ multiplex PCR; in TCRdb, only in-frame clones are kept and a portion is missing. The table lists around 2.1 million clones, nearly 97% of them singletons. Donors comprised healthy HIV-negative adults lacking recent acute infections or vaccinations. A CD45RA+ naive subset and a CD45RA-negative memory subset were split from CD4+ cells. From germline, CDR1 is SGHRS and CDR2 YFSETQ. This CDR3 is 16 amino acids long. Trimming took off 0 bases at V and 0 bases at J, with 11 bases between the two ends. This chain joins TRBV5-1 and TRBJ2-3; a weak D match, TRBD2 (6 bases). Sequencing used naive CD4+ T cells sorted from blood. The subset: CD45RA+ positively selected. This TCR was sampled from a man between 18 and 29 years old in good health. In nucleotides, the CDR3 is TGCGCCAGCAGCTTGGACCCCGGGACTAGCACAGATACGCAGTATTTT. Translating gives CASSLDPGTSTDTQYF.